Shown below are 32 T cell receptor beta chains from a single sample sequenced in a study of blood T cell repertoires in COVID-19. Clones were read by immunoSEQ multiplex PCR, and TCRdb kept only the in-frame ones, dropping some. The table includes 200,000 to 250,000 clones, more than 80% detected once. Sequencing input: peripheral blood. These receptors all come from a woman in her twenties or thirties with COVID-19, enrolled during active disease.

CDR3 sequence: CASRSGRVDNEQFF. In DNA form, the CDR3 reads TGTGCCAGCAGATCGGGAAGAGTAGACAATGAGCAGTTCTTC. This chain links TRBV6-5 with TRBJ2-1; a weak D match, TRBD2 (5 bases). The CDR3 consists of 14 residues. Germline V CDR1 and CDR2: MNHEY, SVGAGI. Trimming took off 6 bases at V and 5 bases at J, with 14 bases between the two ends.

V is TRBV21-1 and J is TRBJ2-2; no DNA check was done on the table's D call, TRBD2. TRBV21-1 is listed as a pseudogene. The CDR3 has 16 amino acids. The CDR3 nucleotides are TGTGCCAGCAGCCCCGGAGGCAGCGTATGCACCGGGGAGCTGTTTTTT. This translates into CASSPGGSVCTGELFF.

This chain links TRBV6-5 with TRBJ2-5; no clear D. The CDR3 runs 12 residues. V was shortened by 6 bases and J by 2 bases, with 7 bases between the two germline ends. The germline CDR1 and CDR2 sequences are MNHEY and SVGAGI. The CDR3 bases are TGTGCCAGCAGCCAGACACAAGAGACCCAGTACTTC. Its translation: CASSQTQETQYF.

The CDR3 sequence: CASSLYTGQPQHF. In DNA form, the CDR3 reads TGTGCCAGCAGCCTATACACCGGGCAGCCCCAGCATTTT. V gene TRBV9 combines with J gene TRBJ1-5; D is ambiguous. This CDR3 has 13 residues. Trimming cost V 4 bases and J 7 bases, with 12 bases left between them. Germline V gene sequence: CDR1 SGDLS, CDR2 YYNGEE. The full variable domain, completed using reference TRBV9 and TRBJ1-5, is DSGVTQTPKHLITATGQRVTLRCSPRSGDLSVYWYQQSLDQGLQFLIQYYNGEERAKGNILERFSAQQFPDLHSELNLSSLELGDSALYFCASSLYTGQPQHFGDGTRLSIL.

V is TRBV5-3 and J is TRBJ1-5, with 12 bases fitting TRBD1. TRBV5-3 is reported as an ORF; its role is uncertain. Trimming cost V 2 bases and J 9 bases; bases outside gene matches: 9. The CDR3 has 16 residues. The CDR3: CARSFRDRGREGPQHF. Here the CDR3 DNA reads TGTGCCAGAAGCTTCCGGGACAGGGGGCGTGAGGGGCCCCAGCATTTT.

This chain uses TRBV28 with TRBJ1-5; tentatively, D is TRBD1 (6 bases). The CDR3 is 13 residues long. Germline V CDR1 and CDR2: MDHEN, SYDVKM. In DNA form, the CDR3 reads TGTGCGGCGTTGGGGGCCGGTGATCAGCCCCAGCATTTT. Translation gives CAALGAGDQPQHF.

The chain is built from TRBV9 and TRBJ1-3; TRBD1 agrees at 7 bases. This CDR3 is 15 amino acids long. V was pared by 0 bases and J by 3 bases, with 3 bases of the junction left unmatched. Germline CDR1 is SGDLS and CDR2 is YYNGEE. CDR3 bases: TGTGCCAGCAGCGTAGAGGGGGCGGTTGGAAACACCATATATTTT. The encoded protein is CASSVEGAVGNTIYF. Filled out from reference TRBV9 and TRBJ1-3, the complete variable domain reads DSGVTQTPKHLITATGQRVTLRCSPRSGDLSVYWYQQSLDQGLQFLIQYYNGEERAKGNILERFSAQQFPDLHSELNLSSLELGDSALYFCASSVEGAVGNTIYFGEGSWLTVV.

This rearrangement joins TRBV29-1 to TRBJ2-7, with 7 bases identical to TRBD1. Germline V gives CDR1 SQVTM, CDR2 ANQGSEA. CDR3 length: 12 amino acids. Trimming took 7 bases from V and 2 from J; bases not matched to a gene: 5. CDR3 in DNA: TGCAGCGCCGGACAGGTGCCCTACGAGCAGTACTTC. Encoded protein: CSAGQVPYEQYF.

The V call is TRBV3-1 (or the pseudogene TRBV3-2), the J call TRBJ1-1; D unresolved. The CDR3 loop spans 14 amino acids. V lost 1 base and J 0 bases, leaving 6 bases between the germline ends. Germline V lookup: CDR1 LGHDT, CDR2 YNNKEL (reference sequence). CDR3 DNA sequence: TGTGCCAGCAGCCAAGTCAGCGTGAACACTGAAGCTTTCTTT. Translating it yields CASSQVSVNTEAFF.

For this clone: The junction departs from germline at one end; a sequencing error may be responsible. V and J are TRBV6-1 and TRBJ1-5, with D tentatively TRBD1 (6 bases). The CDR3 contains 15 residues. CDR1 is MNHNS, CDR2 SASEGT, per germline. The CDR3 DNA reads as TGTGCCAGCAGCGAAGGACAGTTCCGCAATCAGCCCCAGCATTTT. Residues: CASSEGQFRNQPQHF.

The chain is built from TRBV2 and TRBJ2-3; unclear D gene. Trimming shortened V by 5 bases and J by 4 bases, and 7 bases separated the two germline ends. This CDR3 is 12 amino acids long. Germline-derived CDR1 and CDR2 are SNHLY and FYNNEI. The CDR3: CASSFTADTQYF. The CDR3 DNA follows: TGTGCCAGCAGTTTTACAGCAGATACGCAGTATTTT.

The J gene is TRBJ2-7, the V gene TRBV10-3; 9 nucleotides match TRBD1. The length of the CDR3 is 12 residues. Germline-derived CDR1 and CDR2 are ENHRY and SYGVKD. The trim removed 4 bases at V and 5 bases at J, leaving 0 bases unmatched. CDR3: CAISGQGDEQYF. The CDR3 bases are TGTGCCATCAGTGGACAGGGGGACGAGCAGTACTTC.

The chain combines TRBV15 with TRBJ2-1; TRBD2 matches 7 bases. This CDR3 spans 13 amino acids. V lost 5 bases and J lost 6; bases outside the gene matches: 4. CDR1 is LNHNV, CDR2 YYDKDF, per germline (reference sequence). In nucleotides, the CDR3 is TGTGCCACCAGCCCCCCGGGGGGCAATGAGCAGTTCTTC. Protein product: CATSPPGGNEQFF.

Points on this clone: An end of the junction differs from the germline gene, which may be a read error. The rearrangement joins TRBV2 to TRBJ2-2; D is unclear. CDR3 size: 11 residues. Germline V CDR1 and CDR2: SNHLY, FYNNEI. The CDR3 loop is CAGSVGGELFF. In nucleotides, the CDR3 is TGTGCCGGCAGTGTCGGCGGGGAGCTGTTTTTT.

This clone was found a few times. The V gene is TRBV5-6, the J gene TRBJ1-1, with 7 bases aligning to TRBD1. Germline values: CDR1 SGHDT, CDR2 YYEEEE. V lost 4 bases and J lost 8; bases outside the gene matches: 11. The CDR3 contains 14 residues. CDR3 sequence (DNA): TGTGCCAGCAGCCCTGAACAGGGGCCGGCAGAAGCTTTCTTT. This gives the protein CASSPEQGPAEAFF.

The J gene is TRBJ2-5, the V gene TRBV7-7; D possibly corresponds to TRBD1 (6 bases). CDR1 and CDR2 from the germline V gene are SSHAT and FNYEAQ (reference sequence). V was pared by 1 base and J by 2 bases, with 11 bases between. The CDR3 has 15 amino acids. The CDR3 sequence: CASSLVGGPQETQYF. The CDR3 DNA reads as TGTGCCAGCAGCTTAGTTGGGGGCCCACAAGAGACCCAGTACTTC.

V usage is TRBV9 and J usage is TRBJ2-1; D perhaps matches TRBD2 (5 bases). With 0 bases removed from V and 5 bases from J, the gap between germline ends came to 21 bases. CDR1 SGDLS and CDR2 YYNGEE come from the germline V gene. The CDR3 contains 18 residues. This CDR3 reads CASSVEIGGRGAHNEQFF. CDR3 DNA: TGTGCCAGCAGCGTAGAAATAGGTGGTCGGGGAGCACACAATGAGCAGTTCTTC.

The V and J genes are TRBV5-1 and TRBJ2-7; 7 bases are a match to TRBD1. Losses at the gene ends were 4 bases for V and 4 bases for J; bases not matched to a gene: 11. From germline, CDR1 is SGHRS and CDR2 YFSETQ. The CDR3 totals 15 residues. The CDR3 DNA follows: TGCGCCAGCAGCCACCGGGACAGAGCTTTATACGAGCAGTACTTC. Its translation is CASSHRDRALYEQYF. Full variable domain (rest looked up from reference TRBV5-1 and TRBJ2-7): KAGVTQTPRYLIKTRGQQVTLSCSPISGHRSVSWYQQTPGQGLQFLFEYFSETQRNKGNFPGRFSGRQFSNSRSEMNVSTLELGDSALYLCASSHRDRALYEQYFGPGTRLTVT.

The rearrangement uses TRBV5-1 and TRBJ2-6; 10 bases align to TRBD1. This CDR3 contains 18 residues. The germline V gene has CDR1 SGHRS and CDR2 YFSETQ. Trimming took 2 bases from V and 2 from J; bases not matched to a gene: 7. The CDR3 spells CASSFLGQGFTGANVLTF. CDR3 nucleotide sequence: TGCGCCAGCAGCTTTCTGGGACAGGGGTTCACTGGGGCCAACGTCCTGACTTTC.

This chain joins TRBV19 and TRBJ2-5; 8 bases map to TRBD1. Trimming took 3 bases from V and 1 from J; bases not matched to a gene: 1. CDR1 is LNHDA, CDR2 SQIVND, per germline (reference sequence). The CDR3 is 14 amino acids. The DNA of the CDR3 is TGTGCCAGTAGTATCGGACAGGGCCAAGAGACCCAGTACTTC. This encodes CASSIGQGQETQYF.

The V call is TRBV25-1, the J call TRBJ2-7, with D possibly being TRBD1 (6 bases). This CDR3 is built from 17 residues. The ends were cut back, 2 bases at V and 4 bases at J, with 21 bases in the middle. Per the germline V gene, CDR1 is MGHDK and CDR2 is SYGVNS. This chain's CDR3 is CASSERGRQGGIYEQYF. Written as DNA, the CDR3 is TGTGCCAGCAGTGAAAGGGGTAGACAAGGGGGTATTTACGAGCAGTACTTC.

This clone was counted between two and nine times. V and J are TRBV5-1 and TRBJ1-4; 7 bases are shared with TRBD1. V gave up 4 bases and J gave up 7 bases; unmatched junction bases: 4. The CDR3 runs 13 residues. The germline V gene has CDR1 SGHRS and CDR2 YFSETQ. CDR3 residues: CASSPQGFEKLFF. The CDR3 nucleotides are TGCGCCAGCAGCCCACAGGGGTTTGAAAAACTGTTTTTT.

V and J are TRBV28 and TRBJ2-7, with 10 bases lining up with TRBD2. This CDR3 is built from 14 residues. The V gene's germline CDR1 is MDHEN and CDR2 SYDVKM. V trimming: 6 bases; J trimming: 2 bases; junction bases outside the gene matches: 4. CDR3 sequence reads: CASRLAGGPYEQYF. The CDR3 DNA reads as TGTGCCAGCAGATTAGCGGGGGGCCCCTACGAGCAGTACTTC.

The DNA for the CDR3 is TGTGCCAGCAGCTCTAGGGAGGGCTATGGCTACACCTTC. It yields the protein CASSSREGYGYTF. This chain links TRBV11-2 with TRBJ1-2; D gene unclear. Germline assignment: CDR1 SGHAT and CDR2 FQNNGV. Trimming took 4 bases from V and 4 from J, leaving 10 bases between them. This CDR3 has 13 amino acids.

This clone was observed a single time. The chain employs TRBV7-9 and TRBJ2-3; 9 nucleotides match TRBD1. J lost 12 bases, V lost 5 bases, and 9 bases had no gene match. This CDR3 comprises 13 residues. From germline, CDR1 is SEHNR and CDR2 FQNEAQ (reference sequence). CDR3 in amino acids: CASSLRDRETQYF. In DNA form, the CDR3 reads TGTGCCAGCAGCCTCCGGGACAGGGAAACACAGTATTTT.

This chain uses TRBV10-1 with TRBJ1-5; 9 bases align to TRBD1. Germline lookup yields CDR1 WNHNN and CDR2 SYGVQD (reference sequence). V dropped 6 bases and J dropped 2; count of bases not matched to a gene: 14. This CDR3 is 18 amino acids long. The CDR3 DNA is TGCGCCAGCAGACCGATTCCCCGGGACAGGGAAGGCAATCAGCCCCAGCATTTT. Translating gives CASRPIPRDREGNQPQHF.

This chain uses TRBV30 with TRBJ1-6; 9 nucleotides agree with TRBD1. V shed 3 bases and J 3 bases; nucleotides not matched to a gene: 3. The CDR3 runs 15 residues. From germline, CDR1 is GTSNPN and CDR2 SVGIG (reference sequence). The chain's CDR3 is CAWSRDRVYNSPLHF. CDR3 sequence (DNA): TGTGCCTGGAGCCGGGACAGGGTCTATAATTCACCCCTCCACTTT.

The V call is TRBV28, the J call TRBJ2-3, with 9 bases lining up with TRBD1. V gave up 4 bases and J gave up 5 bases; unmatched junction bases: 7. Germline V gives CDR1 MDHEN, CDR2 SYDVKM. The CDR3 is made up of 15 amino acids. The CDR3 spells CASSSPGQGRDTQYF. CDR3 DNA: TGTGCCAGCAGTTCACCGGGACAGGGACGAGATACGCAGTATTTT.

For this clone: This CDR3 is also generated by other DNA sequences in the sample. The V gene is TRBV29-1, the J gene TRBJ2-7, with D uncertain. V lost 3 bases to trimming and J lost 0 bases, with 6 bases between them. The V gene's germline CDR1 is SQVTM and CDR2 ANQGSEA. The CDR3 is made up of 12 amino acids. CDR3 sequence: CSVEVSSYEQYF. For the CDR3, the DNA is TGCAGCGTTGAGGTGAGCTCCTACGAGCAGTACTTC.

This clone occurred a few times. The J gene is TRBJ1-2, the V gene TRBV30, with D perhaps matching TRBD1 (6 bases). Per the germline V gene, CDR1 is GTSNPN and CDR2 is SVGIG (reference sequence). CDR3 length equals 15 residues. The ends were cut back, 3 bases at V and 3 bases at J, with 17 bases in the middle. The CDR3 loop is CAWSLGARGYYGYTF. DNA of the CDR3: TGTGCCTGGAGCCTAGGGGCCAGGGGATACTATGGCTACACCTTC.

The chain joins TRBV9 to TRBJ2-3; TRBD2 might be the D (5 bases). CDR3 size: 16 residues. V lost 1 base and J lost 0, with 12 bases in between. Germline CDR1 reads SGDLS; CDR2 reads YYNGEE. The CDR3 spells CASSVTLVGSTDTQYF. CDR3 DNA sequence: TGTGCCAGCAGCGTAACACTAGTGGGGAGCACAGATACGCAGTATTTT. The whole variable domain, filled in from reference TRBV9 and TRBJ2-3, reads DSGVTQTPKHLITATGQRVTLRCSPRSGDLSVYWYQQSLDQGLQFLIQYYNGEERAKGNILERFSAQQFPDLHSELNLSSLELGDSALYFCASSVTLVGSTDTQYFGPGTRLTVL.

V is TRBV6-5 and J is TRBJ1-5; the D gene is possibly TRBD1 (6 bases). Germline CDR1 is MNHEY and CDR2 is SVGAGI. There are 15 residues in the CDR3. V was shortened by 6 bases and J by 4 bases, with 16 bases between the two germline ends. CDR3 region: CASSGEQGPNQPQHF. CDR3 nucleotides: TGTGCCAGCAGCGGGGAACAGGGACCAAATCAGCCCCAGCATTTT.